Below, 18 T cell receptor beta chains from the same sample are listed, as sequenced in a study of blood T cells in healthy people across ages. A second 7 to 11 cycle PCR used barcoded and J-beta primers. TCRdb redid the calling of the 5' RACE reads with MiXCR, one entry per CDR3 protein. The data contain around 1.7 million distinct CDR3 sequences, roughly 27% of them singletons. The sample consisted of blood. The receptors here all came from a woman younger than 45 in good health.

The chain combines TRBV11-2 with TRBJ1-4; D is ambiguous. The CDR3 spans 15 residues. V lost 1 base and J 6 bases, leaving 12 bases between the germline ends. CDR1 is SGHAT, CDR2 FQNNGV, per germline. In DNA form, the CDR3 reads TGTGCCAGCAGCTTAGTTTACGGGAGGGATGAAAAACTGTTTTTT. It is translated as CASSLVYGRDEKLFF.

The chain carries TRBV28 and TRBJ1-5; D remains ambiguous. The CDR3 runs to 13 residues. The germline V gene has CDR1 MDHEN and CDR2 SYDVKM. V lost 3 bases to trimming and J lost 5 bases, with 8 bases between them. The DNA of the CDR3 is TGTGCCAGCAGTTTTGCAGAATATCAGCCCCAGCATTTT. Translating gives CASSFAEYQPQHF.

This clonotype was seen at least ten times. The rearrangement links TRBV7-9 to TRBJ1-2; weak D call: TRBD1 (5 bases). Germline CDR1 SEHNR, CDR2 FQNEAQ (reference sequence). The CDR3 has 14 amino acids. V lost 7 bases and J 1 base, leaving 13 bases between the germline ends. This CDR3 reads CASTDGGVNYGYTF. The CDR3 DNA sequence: TGTGCCAGCACCGACGGAGGGGTTAACTATGGCTACACCTTC. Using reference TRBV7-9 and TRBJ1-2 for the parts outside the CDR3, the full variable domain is DTGVSQNPRHKITKRGQNVTFRCDPISEHNRLYWYRQTLGQGPEFLTYFQNEAQLEKSRLLSDRFSAERPKGSFSTLEIQRTEQGDSAMYLCASTDGGVNYGYTFGSGTRLTVV.

CDR3 sequence (DNA): TGTGCCAGCAGTTTAAGGTCGGGGGGGGAGAACAATGAGCAGTTCTTC. Its translation: CASSLRSGGENNEQFF. The chain has TRBV12-3 or TRBV12-4 and TRBJ2-1; TRBD2 aligns across 8 bases. The CDR3 is 16 residues long. Unmatched junction bases numbered 8, after V lost 2 bases and J lost 5 bases.

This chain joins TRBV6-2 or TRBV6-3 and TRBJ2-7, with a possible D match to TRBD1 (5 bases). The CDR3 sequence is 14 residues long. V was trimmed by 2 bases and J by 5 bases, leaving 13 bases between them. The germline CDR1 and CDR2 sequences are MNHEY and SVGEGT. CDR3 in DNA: TGTGCCAGCAGTTACCCTCGCAGGGCCCACGAGCAGTACTTC. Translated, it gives CASSYPRRAHEQYF.

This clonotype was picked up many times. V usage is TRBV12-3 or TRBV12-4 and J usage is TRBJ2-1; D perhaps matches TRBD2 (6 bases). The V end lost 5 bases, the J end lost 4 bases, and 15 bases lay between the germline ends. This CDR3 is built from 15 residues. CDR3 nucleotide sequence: TGTGCCAGCAGTGCAGGGTGGGGGACTTACAATGAGCAGTTCTTC. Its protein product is CASSAGWGTYNEQFF.

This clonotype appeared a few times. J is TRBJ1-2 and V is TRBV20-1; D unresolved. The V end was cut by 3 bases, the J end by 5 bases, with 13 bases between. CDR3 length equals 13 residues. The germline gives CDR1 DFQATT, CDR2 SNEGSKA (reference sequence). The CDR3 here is CSASSGQSYGYTF. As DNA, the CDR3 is TGCAGTGCTAGTTCTGGCCAGTCGTATGGCTACACCTTC.

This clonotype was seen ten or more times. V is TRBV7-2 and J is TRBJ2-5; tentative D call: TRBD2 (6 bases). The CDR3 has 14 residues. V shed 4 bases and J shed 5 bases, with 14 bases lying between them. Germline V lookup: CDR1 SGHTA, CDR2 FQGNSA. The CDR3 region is CASSSRRGKETQYF. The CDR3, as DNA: TGTGCCAGCAGCTCGCGGAGGGGTAAGGAGACCCAGTACTTC.

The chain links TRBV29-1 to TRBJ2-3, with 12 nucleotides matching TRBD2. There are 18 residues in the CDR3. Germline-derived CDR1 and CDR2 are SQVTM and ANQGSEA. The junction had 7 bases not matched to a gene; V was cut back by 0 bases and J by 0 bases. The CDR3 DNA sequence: TGCAGCGTTGAAGATCAAAGACTAGCGGGGGTGAGCACAGATACGCAGTATTTT. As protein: CSVEDQRLAGVSTDTQYF.

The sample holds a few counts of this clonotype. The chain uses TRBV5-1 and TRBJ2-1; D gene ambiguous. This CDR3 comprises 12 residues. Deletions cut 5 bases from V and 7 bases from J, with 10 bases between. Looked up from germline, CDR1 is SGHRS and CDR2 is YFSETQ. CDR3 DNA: TGCGCCAGCAGAGAAATAAGGAATGAGCAGTTCTTC. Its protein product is CASREIRNEQFF.

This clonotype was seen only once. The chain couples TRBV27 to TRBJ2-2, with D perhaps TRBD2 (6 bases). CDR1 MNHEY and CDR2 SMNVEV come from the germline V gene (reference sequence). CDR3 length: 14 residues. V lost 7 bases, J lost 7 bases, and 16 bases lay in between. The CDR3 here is CASIRRGGIGELFF. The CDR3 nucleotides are TGTGCCAGCATCAGGAGGGGCGGGATCGGGGAGCTGTTTTTT.

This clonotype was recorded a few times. CDR3 amino acids: CASKRVARPEETQYF. The CDR3 nucleotides are TGCGCCAGCAAGCGGGTCGCCAGACCAGAAGAGACCCAGTACTTC. The chain employs TRBV5-1 and TRBJ2-5; possibly TRBD2 for D (6 bases). Germline loops: CDR1 SGHRS, CDR2 YFSETQ. This CDR3 spans 15 amino acids. V lost 6 bases to trimming and J lost 3 bases, with 18 bases between them.

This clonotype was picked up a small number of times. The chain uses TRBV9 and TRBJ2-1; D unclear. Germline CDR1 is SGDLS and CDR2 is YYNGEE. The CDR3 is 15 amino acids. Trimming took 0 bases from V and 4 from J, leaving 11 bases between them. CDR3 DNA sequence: TGTGCCAGCAGCGTAGCCGGTCCGCCGTACAATGAGCAGTTCTTC. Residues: CASSVAGPPYNEQFF.

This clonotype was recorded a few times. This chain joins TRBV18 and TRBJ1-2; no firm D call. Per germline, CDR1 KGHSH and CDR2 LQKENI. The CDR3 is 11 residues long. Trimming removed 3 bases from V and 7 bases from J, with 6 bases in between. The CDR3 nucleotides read TGTGCCAGCTCACCCGTTTCTGGCTACACCTTC. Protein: CASSPVSGYTF. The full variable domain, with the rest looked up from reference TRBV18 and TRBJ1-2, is NAGVMQNPRHLVRRRGQEARLRCSPMKGHSHVYWYRQLPEEGLKFMVYLQKENIIDESGMPKERFSAEFPKEGPSILRIQQVVRGDSAAYFCASSPVSGYTFGSGTRLTVV.

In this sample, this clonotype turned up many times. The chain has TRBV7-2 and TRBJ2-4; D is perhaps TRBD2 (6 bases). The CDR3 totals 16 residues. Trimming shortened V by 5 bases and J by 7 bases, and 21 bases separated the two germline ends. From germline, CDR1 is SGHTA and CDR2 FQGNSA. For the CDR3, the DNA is TGTGCCAGCAGCCAAGGTAGCGGCGTCCTTCGGAACATTCAGTACTTC. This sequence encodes CASSQGSGVLRNIQYF. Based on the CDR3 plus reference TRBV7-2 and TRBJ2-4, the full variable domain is GAGVSQSPSNKVTEKGKDVELRCDPISGHTALYWYRQSLGQGLEFLIYFQGNSAPDKSGLPSDRFSAERTGGSVSTLTIQRTQQEDSAVYLCASSQGSGVLRNIQYFGAGTRLSVL.

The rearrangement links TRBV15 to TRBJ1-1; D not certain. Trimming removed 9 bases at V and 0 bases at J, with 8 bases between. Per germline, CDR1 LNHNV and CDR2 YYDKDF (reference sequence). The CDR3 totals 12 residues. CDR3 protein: CATATMNTEAFF. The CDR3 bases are TGTGCCACGGCTACCATGAACACTGAAGCTTTCTTT. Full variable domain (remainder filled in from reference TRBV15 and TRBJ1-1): DAMVIQNPRYQVTQFGKPVTLSCSQTLNHNVMYWYQQKSSQAPKLLFHYYDKDFNNEADTPDNFQSRRPNTSFCFLDIRSPGLGDTAMYLCATATMNTEAFFGQGTRLTVV.

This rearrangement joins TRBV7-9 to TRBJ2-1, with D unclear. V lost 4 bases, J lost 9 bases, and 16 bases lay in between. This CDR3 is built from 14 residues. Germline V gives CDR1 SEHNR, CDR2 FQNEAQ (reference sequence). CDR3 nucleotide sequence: TGTGCCAGCAGCTCTGTGGGATCACTAACTGAGCAGTTCTTC. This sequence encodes CASSSVGSLTEQFF.

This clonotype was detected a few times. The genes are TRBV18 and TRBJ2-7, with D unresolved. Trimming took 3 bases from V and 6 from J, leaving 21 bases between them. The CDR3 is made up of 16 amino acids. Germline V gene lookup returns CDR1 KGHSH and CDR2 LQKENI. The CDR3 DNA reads TGTGCCAGCTCACCCAATTCGGCCGCCACGGTAACCGAGCAGTACTTC. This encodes CASSPNSAATVTEQYF.